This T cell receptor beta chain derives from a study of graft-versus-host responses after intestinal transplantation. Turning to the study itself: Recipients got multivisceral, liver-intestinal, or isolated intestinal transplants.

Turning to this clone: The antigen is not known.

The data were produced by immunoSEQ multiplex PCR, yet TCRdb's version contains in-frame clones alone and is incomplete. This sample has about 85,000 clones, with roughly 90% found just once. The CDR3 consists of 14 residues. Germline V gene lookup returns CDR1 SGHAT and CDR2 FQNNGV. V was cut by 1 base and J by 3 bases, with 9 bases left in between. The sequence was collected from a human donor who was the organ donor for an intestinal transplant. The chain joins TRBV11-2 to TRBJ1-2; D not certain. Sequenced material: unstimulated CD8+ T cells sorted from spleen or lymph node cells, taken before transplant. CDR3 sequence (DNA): TGTGCCAGCAGCTTAGGGTGGCTCGACTATGGCTACACCTTC. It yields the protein CASSLGWLDYGYTF. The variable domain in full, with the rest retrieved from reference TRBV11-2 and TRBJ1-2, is EAGVAQSPRYKIIEKRQSVAFWCNPISGHATLYWYQQILGQGPKLLIQFQNNGVVDDSQLPKDRFSAERLKGVDSTLKIQPAKLEDSAVYLCASSLGWLDYGYTFGSGTRLTVV.